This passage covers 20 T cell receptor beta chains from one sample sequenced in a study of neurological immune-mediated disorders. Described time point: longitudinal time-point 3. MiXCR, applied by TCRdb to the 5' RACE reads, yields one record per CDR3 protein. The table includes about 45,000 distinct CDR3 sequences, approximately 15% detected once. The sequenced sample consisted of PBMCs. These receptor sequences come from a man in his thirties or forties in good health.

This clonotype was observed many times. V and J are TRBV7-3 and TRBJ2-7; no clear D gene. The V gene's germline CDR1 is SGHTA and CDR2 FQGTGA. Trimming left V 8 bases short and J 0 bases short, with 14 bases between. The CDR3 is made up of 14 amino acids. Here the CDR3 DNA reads TGTGCCAGCGCACGGTATTTAAACTCCTACGAGCAGTACTTC. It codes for CASARYLNSYEQYF.

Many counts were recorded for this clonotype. CDR3 in amino acids: CASSLTALMNTEAFF. Here the CDR3 DNA reads TGTGCCAGCAGCTTGACAGCCCTTATGAACACTGAAGCTTTCTTT. The chain carries TRBV28 and TRBJ1-1, with TRBD1 as a possible D gene (5 bases). This CDR3 comprises 15 residues. V gave up 6 bases and J gave up 0 bases, with 14 bases separating them. From germline, CDR1 is MDHEN and CDR2 SYDVKM. Supplemented by reference TRBV28 and TRBJ1-1, the full variable domain reads DVKVTQSSRYLVKRTGEKVFLECVQDMDHENMFWYRQDPGLGLRLIYFSYDVKMKEKGDIPEGYSVSREKKERFSLILESASTNQTSMYLCASSLTALMNTEAFFGQGTRLTVV.

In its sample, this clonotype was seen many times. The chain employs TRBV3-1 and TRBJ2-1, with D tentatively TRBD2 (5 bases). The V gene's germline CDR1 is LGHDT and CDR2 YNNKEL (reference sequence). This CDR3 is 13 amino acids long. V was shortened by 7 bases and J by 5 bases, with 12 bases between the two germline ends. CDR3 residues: CASNFKADNEQFF. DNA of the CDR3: TGTGCCAGCAATTTTAAAGCGGACAATGAGCAGTTCTTC.

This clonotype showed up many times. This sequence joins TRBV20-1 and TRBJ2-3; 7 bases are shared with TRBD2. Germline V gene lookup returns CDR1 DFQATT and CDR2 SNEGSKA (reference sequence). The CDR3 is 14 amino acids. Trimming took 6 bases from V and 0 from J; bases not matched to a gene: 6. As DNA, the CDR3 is TGCAGTGCATACCATAGCGGGAGCACAGATACGCAGTATTTT. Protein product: CSAYHSGSTDTQYF.

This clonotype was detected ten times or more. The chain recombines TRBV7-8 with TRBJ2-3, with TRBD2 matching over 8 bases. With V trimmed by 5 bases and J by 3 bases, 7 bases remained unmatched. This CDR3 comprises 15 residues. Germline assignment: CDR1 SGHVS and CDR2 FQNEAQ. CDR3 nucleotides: TGTGCCAGCAGCGATGGACTAGCCTCAACAGATACGCAGTATTTT. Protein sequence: CASSDGLASTDTQYF.

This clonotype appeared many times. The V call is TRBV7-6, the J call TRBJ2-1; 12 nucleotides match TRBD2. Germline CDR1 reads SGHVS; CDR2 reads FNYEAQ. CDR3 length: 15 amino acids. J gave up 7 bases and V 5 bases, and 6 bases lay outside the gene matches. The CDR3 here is CASSPGTSGPNEQFF. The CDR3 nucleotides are TGTGCCAGCAGCCCCGGGACTAGCGGGCCTAATGAGCAGTTCTTC.

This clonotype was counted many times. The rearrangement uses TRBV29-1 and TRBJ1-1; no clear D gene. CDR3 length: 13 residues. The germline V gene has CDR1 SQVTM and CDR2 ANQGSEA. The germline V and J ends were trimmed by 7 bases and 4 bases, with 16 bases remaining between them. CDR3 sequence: CSAEEREGTEAFF. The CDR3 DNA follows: TGCAGCGCTGAGGAGAGGGAAGGCACTGAAGCTTTCTTT. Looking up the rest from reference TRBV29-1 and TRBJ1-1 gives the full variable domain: SAVISQKPSRDICQRGTSLTIQCQVDSQVTMMFWYRQQPGQSLTLIATANQGSEATYESGFVIDKFPISRPNLTFSTLTVSNMSPEDSSIYLCSAEEREGTEAFFGQGTRLTVV.

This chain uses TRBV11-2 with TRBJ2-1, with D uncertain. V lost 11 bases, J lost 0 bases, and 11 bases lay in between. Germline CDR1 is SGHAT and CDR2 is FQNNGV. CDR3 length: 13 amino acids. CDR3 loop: CASQESSYNEQFF. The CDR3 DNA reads TGTGCCTCGCAGGAGAGCTCCTACAATGAGCAGTTCTTC.

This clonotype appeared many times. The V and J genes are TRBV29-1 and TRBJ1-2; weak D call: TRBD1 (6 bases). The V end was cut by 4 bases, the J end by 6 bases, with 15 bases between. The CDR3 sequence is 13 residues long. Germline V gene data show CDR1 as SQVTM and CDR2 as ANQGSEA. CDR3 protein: CSVGLGGPHGYTF. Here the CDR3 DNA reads TGCAGCGTTGGCCTCGGGGGGCCTCATGGCTACACCTTC.

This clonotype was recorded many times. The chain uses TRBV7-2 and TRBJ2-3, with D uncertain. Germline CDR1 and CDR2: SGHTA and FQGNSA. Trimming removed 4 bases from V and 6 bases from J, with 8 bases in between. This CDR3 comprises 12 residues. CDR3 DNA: TGTGCCAGCAGCTCAGGATGGGATACGCAGTATTTT. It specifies CASSSGWDTQYF.

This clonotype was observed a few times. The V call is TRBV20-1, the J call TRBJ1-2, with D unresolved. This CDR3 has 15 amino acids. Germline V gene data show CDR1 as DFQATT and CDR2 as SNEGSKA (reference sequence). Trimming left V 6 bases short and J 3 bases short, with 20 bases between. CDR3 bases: TGCAGTGCCCGGGGATCCGGAGGATCCTACTATGGCTACACCTTC. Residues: CSARGSGGSYYGYTF.

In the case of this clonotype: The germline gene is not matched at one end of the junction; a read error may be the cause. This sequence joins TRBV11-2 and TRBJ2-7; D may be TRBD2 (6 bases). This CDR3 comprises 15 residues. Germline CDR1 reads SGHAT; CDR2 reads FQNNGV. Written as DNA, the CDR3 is TGTGACAGCAGCTTAGAGGGCCGGGGAGGCTACGAGCAGTACTTC. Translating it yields CDSSLEGRGGYEQYF.

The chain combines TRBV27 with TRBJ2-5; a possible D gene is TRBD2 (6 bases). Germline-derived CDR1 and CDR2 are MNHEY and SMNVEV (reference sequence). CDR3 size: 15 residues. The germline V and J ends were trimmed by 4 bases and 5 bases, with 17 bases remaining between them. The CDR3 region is CASSYWGVASETQYF. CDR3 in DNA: TGTGCCAGCAGTTATTGGGGGGTGGCATCGGAGACCCAGTACTTC.

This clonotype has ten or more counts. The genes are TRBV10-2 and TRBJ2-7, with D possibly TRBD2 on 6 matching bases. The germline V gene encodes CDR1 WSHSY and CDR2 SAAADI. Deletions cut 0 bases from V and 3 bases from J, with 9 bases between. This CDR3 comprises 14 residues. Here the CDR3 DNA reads TGCGCCAGCAGTGAGTCAGTTAGCGGCTACGAGCAGTACTTC. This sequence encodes CASSESVSGYEQYF.

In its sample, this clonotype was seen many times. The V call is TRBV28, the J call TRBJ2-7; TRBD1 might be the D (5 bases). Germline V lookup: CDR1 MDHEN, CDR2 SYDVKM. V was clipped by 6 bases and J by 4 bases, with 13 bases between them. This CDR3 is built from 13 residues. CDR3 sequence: CASSYQGPYEQYF. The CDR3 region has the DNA TGTGCCAGCAGCTATCAGGGTCCGTACGAGCAGTACTTC.

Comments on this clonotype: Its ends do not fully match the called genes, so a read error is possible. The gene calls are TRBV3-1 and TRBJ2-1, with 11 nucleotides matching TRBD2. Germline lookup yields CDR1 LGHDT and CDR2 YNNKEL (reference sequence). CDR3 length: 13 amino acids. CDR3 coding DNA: TGTGCTAGCAGCCTACTAGCGGGGGATGAGCAGATCTTC. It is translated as CASSLLAGDEQIF.

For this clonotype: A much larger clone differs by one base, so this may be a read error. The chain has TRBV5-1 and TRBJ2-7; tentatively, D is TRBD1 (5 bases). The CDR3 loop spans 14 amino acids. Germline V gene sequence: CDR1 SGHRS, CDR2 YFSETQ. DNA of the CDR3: TGCGCCAGCAGCTTGGGGGGCAGTTTCTACGATCAGTACTTC. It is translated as CASSLGGSFYDQYF.

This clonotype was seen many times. The CDR3 nucleotides are TGCAGCGGGGGACAGGGGAGTGATGGCTACACCTTC. This sequence encodes CSGGQGSDGYTF. The gene calls are TRBV29-1 and TRBJ1-2; TRBD1 matches at 10 bases. The V gene's germline CDR1 is SQVTM and CDR2 ANQGSEA. V lost 7 bases, J lost 6 bases, and 5 bases stayed unmatched. This CDR3 has 12 residues.

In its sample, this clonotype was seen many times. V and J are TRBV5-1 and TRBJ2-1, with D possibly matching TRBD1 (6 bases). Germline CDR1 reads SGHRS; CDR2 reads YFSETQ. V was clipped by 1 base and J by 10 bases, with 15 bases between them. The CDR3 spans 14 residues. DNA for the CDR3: TGCGCCAGCAGCTTGCAGGGGCAGGGTTGGGAGCAGTTCTTC. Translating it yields CASSLQGQGWEQFF. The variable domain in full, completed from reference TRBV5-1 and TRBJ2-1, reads KAGVTQTPRYLIKTRGQQVTLSCSPISGHRSVSWYQQTPGQGLQFLFEYFSETQRNKGNFPGRFSGRQFSNSRSEMNVSTLELGDSALYLCASSLQGQGWEQFFGPGTRLTVL.

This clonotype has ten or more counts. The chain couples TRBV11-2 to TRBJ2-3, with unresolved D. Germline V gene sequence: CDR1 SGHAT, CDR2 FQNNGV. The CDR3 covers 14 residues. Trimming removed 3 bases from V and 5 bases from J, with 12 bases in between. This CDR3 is CASSFSFLEDTQYF. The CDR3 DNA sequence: TGTGCCAGCAGCTTTAGTTTTCTAGAAGATACGCAGTATTTT.